Presented here are 21 T cell receptor beta chains from one specimen sequenced in a study of T cell repertoires in cytomegalovirus infection. For these receptors, no antigen is known. Using its own MiXCR run on the reads, TCRdb lists one record per CDR3 protein. The data show about 920,000 distinct CDR3 sequences, with less than 40% seen just once and more than 12% held by the top ten. Sequences were derived from cultured CD8+ T cells from PBMCs, sampled from culture after CMV antigen stimulation. These receptors all come from a human donor in good health (CMV status not recorded). Some clones in this sample may be carry-over from other donors' samples.

Comments on this clonotype: One end of the junction fails to match germline, which may point to a read error. The chain joins TRBV7-6 to TRBJ1-5; D is possibly TRBD1 (6 bases). The germline CDR1 and CDR2 sequences are SGHVS and FNYEAQ. This CDR3 contains 15 residues. CDR3 coding DNA: TGTGCTAGCAGCCCGGGACATAAGGGTCATCAGCCCCAGCATTTT. Translating gives CASSPGHKGHQPQHF.

This clonotype was recorded at least ten times. The genes are TRBV7-2 and TRBJ1-3; 9 bases are a match to TRBD1. Germline V gene sequence: CDR1 SGHTA, CDR2 FQGNSA. With 6 bases clipped from V and 1 base from J, the junction kept 7 bases outside the gene matches. This CDR3 contains 16 residues. CDR3 coding DNA: TGTGCCAGCAGTCCTATGACAGGGGGATCTGGAAACACCATATATTTT. Translated, it gives CASSPMTGGSGNTIYF.

The rearrangement joins TRBV5-5 to TRBJ2-1; 10 nucleotides match TRBD1. V lost 1 base, J lost 5 bases, and 6 bases stayed unmatched. This CDR3 has 16 amino acids. CDR1 and CDR2 from the germline V gene are SGHKS and YYEKEE (reference sequence). The CDR3 DNA follows: TGTGCCAGCAGCTTGCGGACAGGGGGACTTAACAATGAGCAGTTCTTC. It codes for CASSLRTGGLNNEQFF.

The chain recombines TRBV20-1 with TRBJ2-5; 7 nucleotides agree with TRBD2. CDR3 size: 14 residues. V lost 3 bases and J lost 4; bases outside the gene matches: 8. Germline V CDR1 and CDR2: DFQATT, SNEGSKA (reference sequence). This CDR3 is CSASFQGGRETQYF. DNA for the CDR3: TGCAGTGCTAGTTTCCAGGGAGGGAGAGAGACCCAGTACTTC.

This clonotype came up a few times. This chain joins TRBV20-1 and TRBJ1-6; weak D call: TRBD1 (6 bases). Germline V gene lookup returns CDR1 DFQATT and CDR2 SNEGSKA (reference sequence). V was clipped by 6 bases and J by 7 bases, with 19 bases between them. The CDR3 covers 15 residues. The CDR3 is CSATPGQKTNSPLHF. The CDR3 DNA follows: TGCAGTGCAACCCCAGGACAGAAGACAAATTCACCCCTCCACTTT.

This clonotype was seen a few times. The chain recombines TRBV6-1 with TRBJ2-3; TRBD2 is a possible D gene (7 bases). Germline CDR1 and CDR2: MNHNS and SASEGT. The CDR3 is 15 amino acids. V lost 2 bases and J 1 base, leaving 10 bases between the germline ends. The CDR3 reads CASSESGGRTDTQYF. The CDR3 nucleotides are TGTGCCAGCAGTGAATCGGGGGGCCGCACAGATACGCAGTATTTT.

This clonotype has a count of ten or more. The V gene is TRBV14, the J gene TRBJ2-2; D remains ambiguous. The V end lost 1 base, the J end lost 2 bases, and 5 bases lay between the germline ends. The CDR3 totals 14 residues. Germline V gene sequence: CDR1 SGHDN, CDR2 FVKESK. CDR3 sequence: CASSQVGNTGELFF. The CDR3 DNA sequence: TGTGCCAGCAGCCAAGTCGGTAACACCGGGGAGCTGTTTTTT. Drawing the rest from reference TRBV14 and TRBJ2-2, the complete variable domain is EAGVTQFPSHSVIEKGQTVTLRCDPISGHDNLYWYRRVMGKEIKFLLHFVKESKQDESGMPNNRFLAERTGGTYSTLKVQPAELEDSGVYFCASSQVGNTGELFFGEGSRLTVL.

V gene TRBV10-3 combines with J gene TRBJ2-1; 13 bases fit TRBD2. This CDR3 spans 15 amino acids. V gave up 6 bases and J gave up 2 bases; unmatched junction bases: 1. Germline V gene lookup returns CDR1 ENHRY and CDR2 SYGVKD. The CDR3 DNA is TGTGCCATCAGGGGGACTAGCGGGGCCTACAATGAGCAGTTCTTC. Translated: CAIRGTSGAYNEQFF.

The chain is built from TRBV9 and TRBJ2-1, with 10 bases aligning to TRBD2. Unmatched junction bases numbered 4, after V lost 1 base and J lost 6 bases. This CDR3 region has 15 residues. Per germline, CDR1 SGDLS and CDR2 YYNGEE. In DNA form, the CDR3 reads TGTGCCAGCAGCGTATTTAGCGGGGGGCGCAATGAGCAGTTCTTC. As protein: CASSVFSGGRNEQFF.

V usage is TRBV6-1 and J usage is TRBJ2-7, with TRBD1 as a possible D gene (6 bases). V was clipped by 7 bases and J by 1 base, with 11 bases between them. CDR1 and CDR2 from the germline V gene are MNHNS and SASEGT. The CDR3 length is 13 residues. The CDR3 reads CASNWGTSYEQYF. The CDR3 nucleotides read TGTGCCAGCAACTGGGGGACATCCTACGAGCAGTACTTC.

This chain connects TRBV5-6 to TRBJ1-6, with TRBD1 identical over 8 bases. The germline gives CDR1 SGHDT, CDR2 YYEEEE. With V trimmed by 4 bases and J by 6 bases, 6 bases remained unmatched. The CDR3 totals 15 residues. Here the CDR3 reads CASSPDRVLNSPLHF. In DNA, the CDR3 is TGTGCCAGCAGCCCGGACAGGGTGCTTAATTCACCCCTCCACTTT. Full variable domain (outside the CDR3, taken from reference TRBV5-6 and TRBJ1-6): DAGVTQSPTHLIKTRGQQVTLRCSPKSGHDTVSWYQQALGQGPQFIFQYYEEEERQRGNFPDRFSGHQFPNYSSELNVNALLLGDSALYLCASSPDRVLNSPLHFGNGTRLTVT.

The CDR3 coding sequence is TGTGCCAGCAGTTCCGGGACCTACTCTGGGGCCAACGTCCTGACTTTC. Its translation is CASSSGTYSGANVLTF. J is TRBJ2-6 and V is TRBV6-2 or TRBV6-3; possibly TRBD1 or TRBD2 for D (5 bases each). Germline CDR1 and CDR2: MNHEY and SVGEGT. Trimming took off 4 bases at V and 0 bases at J, with 10 bases between the two ends. The length of the CDR3 is 16 residues.

The rearrangement links TRBV6-2 or TRBV6-3 to TRBJ2-7; 7 positions agree with TRBD2. The germline CDR1 and CDR2 sequences are MNHEY and SVGEGT. V was clipped by 4 bases and J by 3 bases; unmatched bases: 6. The length of the CDR3 is 14 residues. The CDR3 nucleotides are TGTGCCAGCAGTTCTTACGGGGGGTTCTACGAGCAGTACGTC. Its protein product is CASSSYGGFYEQYV.

The chain has TRBV7-4 and TRBJ1-1; 8 nucleotides match TRBD1. The CDR3 loop spans 11 amino acids. V lost 8 bases to trimming and J lost 11 bases; unmatched junction nucleotides: 7. Germline assignment: CDR1 SGHVT and CDR2 SQSDAQ. The CDR3 reads CASRRTGNAFF. The CDR3, as DNA: TGTGCCAGCCGCAGGACAGGGAATGCTTTCTTT.

Many counts were recorded for this clonotype. The V call is TRBV7-6, the J call TRBJ1-5; 9 bases agree with TRBD1. CDR1 and CDR2 (germline): SGHVS, FNYEAQ. V lost 0 bases to trimming and J lost 4 bases; unmatched junction nucleotides: 7. The CDR3 extends over 17 amino acids. In DNA, the CDR3 is TGTGCCAGCAGCTTAGCGGTCGGACAGGGGACAAATCAGCCCCAGCATTTT. Amino acids: CASSLAVGQGTNQPQHF. Variable domain in full (rest from reference TRBV7-6 and TRBJ1-5): GAGVSQSPRYKVTKRGQDVALRCDPISGHVSLYWYRQALGQGPEFLTYFNYEAQQDKSGLPNDRFSAERPEGSISTLTIQRTEQRDSAMYRCASSLAVGQGTNQPQHFGDGTRLSIL.

This chain joins TRBV24-1 and TRBJ1-3, with no clear D. The germline V gene encodes CDR1 KGHDR and CDR2 SFDVKD. The CDR3 loop spans 20 amino acids. Trimming removed 1 base from V and 3 bases from J, with 24 bases in between. CDR3 DNA sequence: TGTGCCACCAGTGATTTTTGGACTGGGCGGCGAGCCTGTTGTGGAAACACCATATATTTT. This sequence encodes CATSDFWTGRRACCGNTIYF.

This clonotype was counted between two and nine times. V gene TRBV19 combines with J gene TRBJ2-7; D is unclear. The CDR3 runs 14 residues. V was shortened by 1 base and J by 2 bases, with 9 bases between the two germline ends. Germline V CDR1 and CDR2: LNHDA, SQIVND (reference sequence). DNA of the CDR3: TGTGCCAGTAGTATAGTCGCAGGCCCCTACGAGCAGTACTTC. Protein product: CASSIVAGPYEQYF.

This chain joins TRBV7-9 and TRBJ1-1; D ambiguous. The germline CDR1 and CDR2 sequences are SEHNR and FQNEAQ (reference sequence). The CDR3 totals 12 residues. Trimming removed 1 base at V and 6 bases at J, with 6 bases between. CDR3 in DNA: TGTGCCAGCAGCTTAGTCTACCCTGAAGCTTTCTTT. Its protein is CASSLVYPEAFF. Variable domain in full (rest from reference TRBV7-9 and TRBJ1-1): DTGVSQNPRHKITKRGQNVTFRCDPISEHNRLYWYRQTLGQGPEFLTYFQNEAQLEKSRLLSDRFSAERPKGSFSTLEIQRTEQGDSAMYLCASSLVYPEAFFGQGTRLTVV.

The chain combines TRBV7-9 with TRBJ2-7; D remains ambiguous. This CDR3 is built from 12 residues. V lost 7 bases, J lost 4 bases, and 11 bases lay in between. CDR1 is SEHNR, CDR2 FQNEAQ, per germline (reference sequence). The CDR3 region is CASIGLEYEQYF. The CDR3 DNA reads as TGTGCCAGCATAGGATTGGAATACGAGCAGTACTTC. Full variable domain (remainder filled in from reference TRBV7-9 and TRBJ2-7): DTGVSQNPRHKITKRGQNVTFRCDPISEHNRLYWYRQTLGQGPEFLTYFQNEAQLEKSRLLSDRFSAERPKGSFSTLEIQRTEQGDSAMYLCASIGLEYEQYFGPGTRLTVT.

CDR3 bases: TGTGCCAGCAGAACCGGGGGAGGAGAGAGCACAGATACGCAGTATTTT. Its protein is CASRTGGGESTDTQYF. This chain links TRBV6-2 or TRBV6-3 with TRBJ2-3; D may be TRBD2 (6 bases). The ends were cut back, 6 bases at V and 0 bases at J, with 16 bases in the middle. This CDR3 is built from 16 residues. From germline, CDR1 is MNHEY and CDR2 SVGEGT.

The chain uses TRBV10-3 and TRBJ2-2; 8 positions agree with TRBD1. This CDR3 region has 13 residues. Germline V gene data show CDR1 as ENHRY and CDR2 as SYGVKD. The trim removed 9 bases at V and 4 bases at J, leaving 4 bases unmatched. The CDR3 DNA sequence: TGTGCCATTTACACAGGGGGCACCGGGGAGCTGTTTTTT. This sequence encodes CAIYTGGTGELFF.